This TCR beta chain was sequenced in a study of shared clonotypes between healthy human individuals. Germline loops: CDR1 SGDLS, CDR2 YYNGEE. This CDR3 contains 16 residues. Losses at the gene ends were 3 bases for V and 0 bases for J; bases not matched to a gene: 4. This table comes from immunoSEQ multiplex PCR, and its TCRdb copy is limited to in-frame clones, with some not included. The repertoire consists of 700,000 to 950,000 clones, with 96% occurring once and the leading ten covering less than 0.25%. Naive-designated CD8 cells lacked CD45RO, were positively enriched for CCR7, and omitted terminally differentiated effector memory CD45RA+ cells.

Sequencing was carried out using naive CD8+ T cells sorted from blood. The chain couples TRBV9 to TRBJ2-3; 10 positions match TRBD2. The TCR originated in a man aged 30 to 45 in good health. Here the CDR3 DNA reads TGTGCCAGCAGCGCCGGACTAGCGGCAAGCACAGATACGCAGTATTTT. This encodes CASSAGLAASTDTQYF.